Below, one T cell receptor (beta chain) is given with its context. These data are taken from a study of blood T cell repertoires in COVID-19. Study-wide context: From T cells, B-cell-depleted T cells, or PBMCs came the material, which was cDNA or gDNA.

The recovered donors of Cohort 3 showed two negative PCRs, clearance, or symptom resolution. TCRdb's table, derived via immunoSEQ multiplex PCR, lists solely in-frame clones and lacks some. The sample holds about 270,000 clones, around nine tenths seen once. The TCR was taken from a woman in her late teens or twenties who had recovered from COVID-19. Sequenced: PBMCs or T cells enriched from blood (not recorded which).

In nucleotides, the CDR3 is TGTGCCAGCAGCTTAGTCACATTTACCGGGGAGCTGTTTTTT. Its translation: CASSLVTFTGELFF. The chain recombines TRBV11-3 with TRBJ2-2; D is ambiguous. V was trimmed by 1 base and J by 5 bases, leaving 8 bases between them. Germline CDR1 reads SGHNT; CDR2 reads YENEEA. CDR3 length: 14 amino acids.